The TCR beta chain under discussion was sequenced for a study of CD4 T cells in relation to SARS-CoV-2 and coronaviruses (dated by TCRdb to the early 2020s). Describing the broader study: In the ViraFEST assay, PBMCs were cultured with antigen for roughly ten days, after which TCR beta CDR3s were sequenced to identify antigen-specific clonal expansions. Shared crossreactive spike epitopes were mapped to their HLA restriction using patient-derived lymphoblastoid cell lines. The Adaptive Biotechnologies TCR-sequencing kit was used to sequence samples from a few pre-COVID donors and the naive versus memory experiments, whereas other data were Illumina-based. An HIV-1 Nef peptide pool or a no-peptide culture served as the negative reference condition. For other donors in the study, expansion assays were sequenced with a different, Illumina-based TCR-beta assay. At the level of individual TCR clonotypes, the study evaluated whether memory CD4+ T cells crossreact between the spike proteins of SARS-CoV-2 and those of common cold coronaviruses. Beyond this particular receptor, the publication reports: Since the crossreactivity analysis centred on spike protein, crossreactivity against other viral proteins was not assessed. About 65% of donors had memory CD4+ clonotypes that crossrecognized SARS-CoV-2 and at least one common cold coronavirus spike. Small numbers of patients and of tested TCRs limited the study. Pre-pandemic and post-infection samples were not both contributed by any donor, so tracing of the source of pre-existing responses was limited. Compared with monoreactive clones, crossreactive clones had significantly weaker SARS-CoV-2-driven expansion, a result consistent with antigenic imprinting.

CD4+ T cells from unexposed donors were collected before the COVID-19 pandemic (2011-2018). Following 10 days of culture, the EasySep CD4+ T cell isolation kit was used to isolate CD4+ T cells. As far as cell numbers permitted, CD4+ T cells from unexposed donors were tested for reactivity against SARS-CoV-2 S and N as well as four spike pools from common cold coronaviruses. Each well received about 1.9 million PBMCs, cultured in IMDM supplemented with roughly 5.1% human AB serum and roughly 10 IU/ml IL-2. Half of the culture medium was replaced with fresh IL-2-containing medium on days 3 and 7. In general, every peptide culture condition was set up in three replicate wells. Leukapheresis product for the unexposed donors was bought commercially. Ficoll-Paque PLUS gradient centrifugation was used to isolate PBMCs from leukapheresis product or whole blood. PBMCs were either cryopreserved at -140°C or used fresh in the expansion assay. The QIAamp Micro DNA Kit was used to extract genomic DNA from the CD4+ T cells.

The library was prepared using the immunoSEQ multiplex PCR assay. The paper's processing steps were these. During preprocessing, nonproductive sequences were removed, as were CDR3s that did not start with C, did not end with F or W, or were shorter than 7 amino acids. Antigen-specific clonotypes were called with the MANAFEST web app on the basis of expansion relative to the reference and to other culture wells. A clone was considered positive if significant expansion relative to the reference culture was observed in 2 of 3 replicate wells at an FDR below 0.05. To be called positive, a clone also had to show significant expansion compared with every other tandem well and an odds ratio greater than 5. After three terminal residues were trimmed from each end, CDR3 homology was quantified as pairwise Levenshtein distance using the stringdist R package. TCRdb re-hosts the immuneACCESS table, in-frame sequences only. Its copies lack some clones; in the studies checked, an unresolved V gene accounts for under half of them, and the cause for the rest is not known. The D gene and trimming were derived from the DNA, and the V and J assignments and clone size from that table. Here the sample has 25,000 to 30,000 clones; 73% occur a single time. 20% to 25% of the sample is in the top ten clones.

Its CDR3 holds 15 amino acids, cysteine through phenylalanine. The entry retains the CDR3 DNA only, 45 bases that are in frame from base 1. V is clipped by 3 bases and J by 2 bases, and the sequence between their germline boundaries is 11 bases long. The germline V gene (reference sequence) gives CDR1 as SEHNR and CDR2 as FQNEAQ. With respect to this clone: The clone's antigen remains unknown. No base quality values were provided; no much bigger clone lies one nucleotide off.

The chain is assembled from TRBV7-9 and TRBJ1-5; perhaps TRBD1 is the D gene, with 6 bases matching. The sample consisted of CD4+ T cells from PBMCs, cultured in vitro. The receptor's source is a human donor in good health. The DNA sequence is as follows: TGTGCCAGCAGCTTCGGTGGGGGCGGCAATCAGCCCCAGCATTTT. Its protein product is CASSFGGGGNQPQHF.